This note documents a single TCR beta chain sequence. Germline CDR1 reads SQVTM; CDR2 reads ANQGSEA. V lost 1 base and J lost 0, with 9 bases in between. The CDR3 has 14 residues. About 0.5 to 1 ug RNA was reverse transcribed with random hexamers. The method of amplification for TCR beta CDR3 was immunoSEQ multiplex PCR, covering 54 Vbeta and 13 Jbeta. TCRdb used MiXCR to reprocess the immunoSEQ multiplex PCR reads, holding one entry per CDR3 protein. This sample has 95,000 to 150,000 distinct CDR3 sequences, with 96% found just once. These data belong to a study of CD8 T cells in Susac syndrome. Whole-study context: When their blood was taken, patients with Susac syndrome were therapy-naive, taking corticosteroids, or taking intravenous immunoglobulin alone.

Sequencing of TCR beta, carried out with a high-throughput approach, was applied to CD8+ and CD4+ T cells from the blood. The chain couples TRBV29-1 to TRBJ1-2, with a tentative D call TRBD1 (5 bases). Sequences were obtained from CD4+ T cells from PBMCs. The clonotype was recovered from a human donor with Susac syndrome. The CDR3 loop is CSVEAGIANYGYTF. The CDR3 DNA reads as TGCAGCGTTGAAGCAGGGATAGCTAACTATGGCTACACCTTC.